Given below is one TCR beta chain in context. Its specificity is unknown. The data were produced by immunoSEQ multiplex PCR, yet TCRdb's version contains in-frame clones alone and is incomplete. The sample has under 8,000 clones; approximately 72% are singletons. The data belong to a study of graft-versus-host responses after intestinal transplantation. Whole-study results and caveats: Some GvH clones appeared in ileal mucosa or blood before recipient bone marrow. Where graft-donor T cell macrochimerism was present, patients had high graft-versus-host to host-versus-graft clonal ratios in allografts.

The starting material, graft tissue, was processed to release intraepithelial and lamina propria lymphocytes. In germline, CDR1 is LGHNA, CDR2 YNFKEQ. The CDR3 contains 17 residues. Trimming cost V 2 bases and J 3 bases, with 17 bases left between them. The receptor was isolated from a human patient who received an intestinal transplant, so some T cells may come from the graft donor. The sample consisted of ileum tissue, taken roughly 230 days after intestinal transplant. The chain uses TRBV4-2 and TRBJ1-3; no reliable D call. The CDR3 is CASSQFRFQENGNTIYF. Written as DNA, the CDR3 is TGTGCCAGCAGCCAATTCCGTTTTCAGGAAAATGGAAACACCATATATTTT.